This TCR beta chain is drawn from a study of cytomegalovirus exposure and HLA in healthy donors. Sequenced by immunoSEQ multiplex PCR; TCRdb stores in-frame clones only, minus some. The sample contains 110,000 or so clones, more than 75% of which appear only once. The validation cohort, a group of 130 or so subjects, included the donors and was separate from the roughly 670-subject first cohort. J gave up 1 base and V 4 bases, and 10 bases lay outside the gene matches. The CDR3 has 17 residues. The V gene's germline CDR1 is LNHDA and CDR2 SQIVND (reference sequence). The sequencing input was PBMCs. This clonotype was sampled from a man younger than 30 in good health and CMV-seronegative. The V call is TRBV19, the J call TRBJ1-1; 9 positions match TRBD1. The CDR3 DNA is TGTGCCAGTAGTACGGAGAGGACAGGGGCCAGGAACACTGAAGCTTTCTTT. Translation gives CASSTERTGARNTEAFF.